This TCR beta chain originates from a study of Graves' ophthalmopathy and Graves' hyperthyroidism. Points from the study as a whole: Detection in blood was also observed for most expanded thyroid clonotypes above 0.001 frequency.

Concerning this clonotype itself: The antigen is undetermined.

Hyperthyroidism is called stable when no ophthalmopathy develops within 18 months of follow-up. The hyperthyroidism patients had a new diagnosis of under 2 months' duration and were aged 18 to 65. The PBMC fraction was derived from about 10 ml of fresh peripheral blood. The length of the CDR3 is 16 residues. J lost 3 bases, V lost 7 bases, and 9 bases had no gene match. Germline values: CDR1 MNHNS, CDR2 SASEGT. Amplification targeted the TCR beta CDR3 regions, with RNA transcripts as the source material. Amplification began with first-round RT-PCR using HTBI primers, then second-round multiplex PCR was performed. TCRdb reprocessed the multiplex PCR reads via MiXCR and lists one record per CDR3 protein. The sample gives hundreds of thousands of distinct CDR3 sequences, 20% to 25% of which show up once; approximately 3% is in the top ten.

The sequenced material came from peripheral blood. The clonotype was recovered from a woman between 18 and 30 years old with stable Graves' hyperthyroidism. The rearrangement links TRBV6-1 to TRBJ2-5, with 12 positions matching TRBD2. CDR3 DNA sequence: TGTGCCAGCAACACCCGGAGGACTAGCGGGGAAGAGACCCAGTACTTC. This translates into CASNTRRTSGEETQYF.